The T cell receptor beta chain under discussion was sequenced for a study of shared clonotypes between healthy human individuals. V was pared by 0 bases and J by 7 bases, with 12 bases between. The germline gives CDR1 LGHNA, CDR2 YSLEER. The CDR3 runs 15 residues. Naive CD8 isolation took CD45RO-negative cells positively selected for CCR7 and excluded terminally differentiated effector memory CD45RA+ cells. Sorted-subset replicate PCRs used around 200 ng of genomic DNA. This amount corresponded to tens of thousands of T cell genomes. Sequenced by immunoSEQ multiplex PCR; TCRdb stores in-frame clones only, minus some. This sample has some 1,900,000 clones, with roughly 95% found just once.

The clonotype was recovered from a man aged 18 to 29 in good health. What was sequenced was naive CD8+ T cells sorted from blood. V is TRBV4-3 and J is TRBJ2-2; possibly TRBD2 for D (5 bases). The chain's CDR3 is CASSQDSGSSGELFF. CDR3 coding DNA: TGCGCCAGCAGCCAAGATTCGGGGTCCAGCGGGGAGCTGTTTTTT.